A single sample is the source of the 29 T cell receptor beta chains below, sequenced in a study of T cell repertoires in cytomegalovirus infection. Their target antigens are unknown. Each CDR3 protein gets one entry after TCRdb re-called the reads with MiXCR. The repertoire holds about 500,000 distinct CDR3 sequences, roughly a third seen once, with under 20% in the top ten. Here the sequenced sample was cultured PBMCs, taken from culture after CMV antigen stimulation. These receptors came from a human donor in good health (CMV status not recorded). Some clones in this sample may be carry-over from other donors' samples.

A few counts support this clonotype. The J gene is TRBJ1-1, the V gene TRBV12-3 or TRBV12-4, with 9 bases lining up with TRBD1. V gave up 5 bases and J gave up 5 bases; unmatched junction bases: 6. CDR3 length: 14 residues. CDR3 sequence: CASSLRQGETEAFF. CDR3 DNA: TGTGCCAGCAGTCTCCGACAGGGGGAAACTGAAGCTTTCTTT.

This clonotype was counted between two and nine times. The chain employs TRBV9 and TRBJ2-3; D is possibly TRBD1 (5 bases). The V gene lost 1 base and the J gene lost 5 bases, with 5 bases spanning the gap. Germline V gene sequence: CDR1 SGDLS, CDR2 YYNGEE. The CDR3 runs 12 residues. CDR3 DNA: TGTGCCAGCAGCGTACAGGGAGATACGCAGTATTTT. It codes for CASSVQGDTQYF.

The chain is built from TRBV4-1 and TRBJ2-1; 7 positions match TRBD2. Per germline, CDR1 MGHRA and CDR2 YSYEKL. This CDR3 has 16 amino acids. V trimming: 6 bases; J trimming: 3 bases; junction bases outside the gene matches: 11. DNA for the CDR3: TGCGCCAGCAGACGGGATGTACTAGCGCTCTACAATGAGCAGTTCTTC. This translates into CASRRDVLALYNEQFF.

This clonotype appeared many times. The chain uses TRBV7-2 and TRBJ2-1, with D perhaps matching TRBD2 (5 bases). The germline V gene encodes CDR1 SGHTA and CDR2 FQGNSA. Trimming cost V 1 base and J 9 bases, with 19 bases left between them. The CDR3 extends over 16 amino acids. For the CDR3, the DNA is TGTGCCAGCAGCTTAGAAGAGGGATTAGGTTGGGGTGAGCAGTTCTTC. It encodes CASSLEEGLGWGEQFF.

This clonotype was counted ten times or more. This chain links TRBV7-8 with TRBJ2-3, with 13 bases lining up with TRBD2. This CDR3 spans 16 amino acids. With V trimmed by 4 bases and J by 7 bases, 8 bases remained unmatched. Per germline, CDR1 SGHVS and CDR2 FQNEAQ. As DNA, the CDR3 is TGTGCCAGCAGCTCACAGACTAGCGGGAGGAGTAATACGCAGTATTTT. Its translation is CASSSQTSGRSNTQYF.

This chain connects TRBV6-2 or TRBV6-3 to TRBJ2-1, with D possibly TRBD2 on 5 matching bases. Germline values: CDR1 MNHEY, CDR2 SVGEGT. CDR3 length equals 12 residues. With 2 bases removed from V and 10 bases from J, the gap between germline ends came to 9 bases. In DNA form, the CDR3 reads TGTGCCAGCAGTTACGGGTGGAGGGAGCAGTTCTTC. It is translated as CASSYGWREQFF.

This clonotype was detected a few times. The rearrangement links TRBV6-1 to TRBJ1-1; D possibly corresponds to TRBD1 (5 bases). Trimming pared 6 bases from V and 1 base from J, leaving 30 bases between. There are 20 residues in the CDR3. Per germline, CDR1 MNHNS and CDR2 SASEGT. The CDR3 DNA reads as TGTGCCAGCAGGGAGCTGGTCTATGACCGACCGGGACTCCCGAACACTGAAGCTTTCTTT. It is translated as CASRELVYDRPGLPNTEAFF.

This chain's CDR3 is CSACPAPGWGNEQFF. CDR3 coding DNA: TGCAGTGCTTGTCCAGCGCCTGGGTGGGGTAATGAGCAGTTCTTC. The gene calls are TRBV20-1 and TRBJ2-1; D unresolved. Germline V lookup: CDR1 DFQATT, CDR2 SNEGSKA (reference sequence). V lost 5 bases to trimming and J lost 7 bases, with 21 bases between them. This CDR3 is 15 amino acids long.

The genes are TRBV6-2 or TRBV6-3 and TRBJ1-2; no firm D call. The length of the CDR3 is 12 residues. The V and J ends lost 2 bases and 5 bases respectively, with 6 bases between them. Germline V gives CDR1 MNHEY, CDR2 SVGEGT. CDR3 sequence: CASSYPDYGYTF. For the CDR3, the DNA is TGTGCCAGCAGTTACCCTGATTATGGCTACACCTTC.

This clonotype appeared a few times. For the CDR3, the DNA is TGTGCCAGCAGCTGGGACCAATACGAGCAGTACGTC. It yields the protein CASSWDQYEQYV. The chain uses TRBV7-8 and TRBJ2-7; D may be TRBD1 or TRBD2 (5 bases each). The CDR3 is 12 residues long. V was trimmed by 4 bases and J by 4 bases, leaving 8 bases between them. Germline assignment: CDR1 SGHVS and CDR2 FQNEAQ.

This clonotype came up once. Here the CDR3 DNA reads TGCGCCAGCAGCTTGGAACCGAGCGGGAGGGCTTCGTACTTC. Amino acid sequence: CASSLEPSGRASYF. This chain links TRBV5-1 with TRBJ2-7; 10 nucleotides align to TRBD2. The CDR3 covers 14 residues. J was trimmed by 12 bases and V by 0 bases; bases with no gene match: 9. Germline CDR1 is SGHRS and CDR2 is YFSETQ.

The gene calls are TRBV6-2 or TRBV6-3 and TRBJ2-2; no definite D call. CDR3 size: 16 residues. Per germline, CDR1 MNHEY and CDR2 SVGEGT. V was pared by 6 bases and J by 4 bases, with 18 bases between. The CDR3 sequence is CASRHRAPPSTGELFF. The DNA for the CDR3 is TGTGCCAGCAGACACCGGGCCCCTCCGAGCACCGGGGAGCTGTTTTTT.

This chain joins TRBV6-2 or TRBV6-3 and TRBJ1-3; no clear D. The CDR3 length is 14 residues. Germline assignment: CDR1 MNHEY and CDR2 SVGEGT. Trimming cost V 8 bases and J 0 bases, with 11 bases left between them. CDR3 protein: CASRTSNSGNTIYF. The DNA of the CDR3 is TGTGCCAGCCGTACCTCGAACTCTGGAAACACCATATATTTT.

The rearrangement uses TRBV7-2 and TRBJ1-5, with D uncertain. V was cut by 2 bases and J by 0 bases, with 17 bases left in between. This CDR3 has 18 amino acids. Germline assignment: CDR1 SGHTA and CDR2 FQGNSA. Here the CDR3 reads CASSLWGGGSYSNQPQHF. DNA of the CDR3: TGTGCCAGCAGCTTATGGGGAGGCGGGAGTTATAGCAATCAGCCCCAGCATTTT.

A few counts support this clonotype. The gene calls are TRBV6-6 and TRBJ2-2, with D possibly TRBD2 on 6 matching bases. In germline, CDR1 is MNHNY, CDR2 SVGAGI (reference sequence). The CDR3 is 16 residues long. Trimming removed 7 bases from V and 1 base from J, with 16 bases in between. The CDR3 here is CASNMEGRLNTGELFF. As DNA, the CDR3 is TGTGCCAGCAATATGGAGGGGAGGCTGAACACCGGGGAGCTGTTTTTT.

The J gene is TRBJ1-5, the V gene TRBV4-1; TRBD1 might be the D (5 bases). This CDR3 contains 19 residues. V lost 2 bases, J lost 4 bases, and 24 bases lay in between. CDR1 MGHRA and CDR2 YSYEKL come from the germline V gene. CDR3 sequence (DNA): TGCGCCAGCAGCCAAAACAAGAACGGGGGAGGGATTCGGAATCAGCCCCAGCATTTT. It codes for CASSQNKNGGGIRNQPQHF.

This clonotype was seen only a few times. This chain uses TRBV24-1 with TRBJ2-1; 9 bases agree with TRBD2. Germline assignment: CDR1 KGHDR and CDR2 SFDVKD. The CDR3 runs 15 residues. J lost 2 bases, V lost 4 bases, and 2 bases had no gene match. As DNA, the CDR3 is TGTGCCACCAGTGACCTAGCGGGACCCTACAATGAGCAGTTCTTC. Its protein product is CATSDLAGPYNEQFF.

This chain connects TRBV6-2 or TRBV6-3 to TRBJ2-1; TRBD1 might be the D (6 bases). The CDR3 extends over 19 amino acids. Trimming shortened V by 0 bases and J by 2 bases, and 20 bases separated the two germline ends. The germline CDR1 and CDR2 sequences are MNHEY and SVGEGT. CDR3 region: CASSYSIRDTSFAYNEQFF. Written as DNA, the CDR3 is TGTGCCAGCAGTTACTCGATCCGGGACACTTCTTTCGCCTACAATGAGCAGTTCTTC.

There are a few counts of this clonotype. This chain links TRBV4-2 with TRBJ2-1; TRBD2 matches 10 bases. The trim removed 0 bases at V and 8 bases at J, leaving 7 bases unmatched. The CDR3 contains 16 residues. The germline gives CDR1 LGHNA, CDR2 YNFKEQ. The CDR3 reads CASSQESGRASDEQFF. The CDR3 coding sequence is TGTGCCAGCAGCCAAGAAAGCGGGAGGGCCAGCGATGAGCAGTTCTTC.

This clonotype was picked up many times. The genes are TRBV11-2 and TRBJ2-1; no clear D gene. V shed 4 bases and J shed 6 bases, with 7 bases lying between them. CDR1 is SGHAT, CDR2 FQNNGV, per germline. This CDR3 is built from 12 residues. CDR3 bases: TGTGCCAGCAGCTCTCCGGGCAATGAGCAGTTCTTC. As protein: CASSSPGNEQFF.

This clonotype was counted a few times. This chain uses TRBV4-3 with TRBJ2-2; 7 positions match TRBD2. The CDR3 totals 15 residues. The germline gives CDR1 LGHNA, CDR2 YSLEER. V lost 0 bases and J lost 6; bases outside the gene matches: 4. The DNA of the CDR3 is TGCGCCAGCAGCCAAGACTGGGCGGGAGCCGGGGAGCTGTTTTTT. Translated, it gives CASSQDWAGAGELFF.

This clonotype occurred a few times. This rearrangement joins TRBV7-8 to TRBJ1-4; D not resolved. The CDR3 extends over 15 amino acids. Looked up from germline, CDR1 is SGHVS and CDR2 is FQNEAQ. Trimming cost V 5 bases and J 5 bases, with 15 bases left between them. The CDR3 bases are TGTGCCAGCAGCGCCCGTCTTTACCTGAATGAAAAACTGTTTTTT. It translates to CASSARLYLNEKLFF.

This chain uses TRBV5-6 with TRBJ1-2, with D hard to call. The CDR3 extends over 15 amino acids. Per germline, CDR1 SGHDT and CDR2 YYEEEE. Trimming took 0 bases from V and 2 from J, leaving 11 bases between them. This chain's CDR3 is CASSLGPLENYGYTF. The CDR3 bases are TGTGCCAGCAGCTTGGGACCTTTGGAAAACTATGGCTACACCTTC.

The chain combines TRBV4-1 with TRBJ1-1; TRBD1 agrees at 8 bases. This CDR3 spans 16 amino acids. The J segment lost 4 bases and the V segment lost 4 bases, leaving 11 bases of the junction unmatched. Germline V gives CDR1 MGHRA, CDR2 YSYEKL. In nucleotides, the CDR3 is TGCGCCAGCAGCCGCGGACAGGGCCCCCAGGCCACTGAAGCTTTCTTT. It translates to CASSRGQGPQATEAFF.

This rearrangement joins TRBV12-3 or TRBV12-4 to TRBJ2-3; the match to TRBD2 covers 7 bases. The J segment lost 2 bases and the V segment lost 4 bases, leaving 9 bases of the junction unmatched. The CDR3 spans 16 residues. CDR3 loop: CASSSPWGGDTDTQYF. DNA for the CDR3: TGTGCCAGCAGTTCACCCTGGGGGGGGGACACAGATACGCAGTATTTT.

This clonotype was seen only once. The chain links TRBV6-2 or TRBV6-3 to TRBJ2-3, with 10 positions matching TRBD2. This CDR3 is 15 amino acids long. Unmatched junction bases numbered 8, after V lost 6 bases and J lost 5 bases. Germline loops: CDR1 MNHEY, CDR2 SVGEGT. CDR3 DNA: TGTGCCAGCAGCCACCGGGCTAGCGGGAGAGATACGCAGTATTTT. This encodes CASSHRASGRDTQYF.

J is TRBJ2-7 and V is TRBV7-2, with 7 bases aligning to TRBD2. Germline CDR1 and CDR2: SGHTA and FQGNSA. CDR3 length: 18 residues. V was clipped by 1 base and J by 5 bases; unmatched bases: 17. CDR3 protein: CASSLVSGARYSENEQYF. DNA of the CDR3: TGTGCCAGCAGCTTAGTCAGCGGGGCCAGATACTCAGAAAACGAGCAGTACTTC.

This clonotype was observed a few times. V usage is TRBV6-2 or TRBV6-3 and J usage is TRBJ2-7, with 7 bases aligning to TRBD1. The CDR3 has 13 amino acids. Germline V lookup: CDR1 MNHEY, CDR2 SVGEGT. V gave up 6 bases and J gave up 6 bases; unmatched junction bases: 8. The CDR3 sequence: CASSYRGNFEQYV. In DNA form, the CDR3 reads TGTGCCAGCAGCTACAGGGGAAACTTCGAGCAGTACGTC.

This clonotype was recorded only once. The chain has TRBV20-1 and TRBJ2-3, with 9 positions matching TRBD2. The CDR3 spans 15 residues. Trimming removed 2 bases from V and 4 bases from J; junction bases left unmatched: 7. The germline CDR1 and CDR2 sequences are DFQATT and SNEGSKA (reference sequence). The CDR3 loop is CSARILAGMADTQYF. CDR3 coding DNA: TGCAGTGCTAGAATCCTAGCGGGAATGGCAGATACGCAGTATTTT.